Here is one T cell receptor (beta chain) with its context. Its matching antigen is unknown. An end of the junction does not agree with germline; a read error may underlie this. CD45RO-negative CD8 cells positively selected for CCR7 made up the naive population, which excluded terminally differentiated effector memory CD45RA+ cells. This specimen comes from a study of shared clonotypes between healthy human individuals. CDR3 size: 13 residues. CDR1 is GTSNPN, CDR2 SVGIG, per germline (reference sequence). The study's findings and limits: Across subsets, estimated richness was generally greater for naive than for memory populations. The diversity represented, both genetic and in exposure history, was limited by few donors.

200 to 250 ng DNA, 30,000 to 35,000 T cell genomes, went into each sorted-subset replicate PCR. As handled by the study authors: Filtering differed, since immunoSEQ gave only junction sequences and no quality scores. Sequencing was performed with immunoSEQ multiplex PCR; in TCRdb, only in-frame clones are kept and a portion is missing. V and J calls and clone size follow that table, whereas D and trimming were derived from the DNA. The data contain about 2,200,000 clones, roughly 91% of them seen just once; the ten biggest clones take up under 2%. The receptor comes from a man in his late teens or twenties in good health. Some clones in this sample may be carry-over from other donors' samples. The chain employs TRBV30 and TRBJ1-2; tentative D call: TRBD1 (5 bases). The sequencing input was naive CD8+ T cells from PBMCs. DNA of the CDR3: TGTGCCTGGTCCGGGGCGGGGACCTATGGCTACATCTTC. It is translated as CAWSGAGTYGYIF.